A selection of T cell receptor beta chains follows, all from one sample in a study of cytomegalovirus exposure and HLA in healthy donors. Generated by immunoSEQ multiplex PCR, the TCRdb table keeps only in-frame clones and is missing some. The data show about 130,000 clones, 80% seen once. Specimen: PBMCs. Receptors were obtained from a woman in her forties in good health and CMV-seronegative. Both conserved end residues are part of each CDR3. Each record gives: CDR3 protein, CDR3 DNA, J gene, V gene, clone size, D gene. A D gene is named only where the DNA matches it firmly. Clone size, where shown, is once, few, many, or a class for clones that have expanded.

CDR3aa: CASSEAGSGRGEQFF
CDR3nt: TGTGCCAGCAGTGAAGCGGGTAGCGGGAGGGGTGAGCAGTTCTTC
j_gene: TRBJ2-1
v_gene: TRBV6-1
abundance: once
d_gene: TRBD2

CDR3aa: CASSQEQSSYEQYF
CDR3nt: TGTGCCAGCAGCCAGGAACAGAGCTCCTACGAGCAGTACTTC
j_gene: TRBJ2-7
v_gene: TRBV4-2
abundance: .
d_gene: .

CDR3aa: CASGGQSQYGYTF
CDR3nt: TGTGCCAGCGGGGGACAGTCACAGTATGGCTACACCTTC
j_gene: TRBJ1-2
v_gene: TRBV2
abundance: .
d_gene: TRBD1

CDR3aa: CASSSTSGGDTQYF
CDR3nt: TGTGCCAGCAGCTCGACTAGCGGAGGAGATACGCAGTATTTT
j_gene: TRBJ2-3
v_gene: TRBV28
abundance: .
d_gene: TRBD2

CDR3aa: CASSARRVNQPQHF
CDR3nt: TGTGCCAGTAGTGCCAGACGGGTTAATCAGCCCCAGCATTTT
j_gene: TRBJ1-5
v_gene: TRBV19
abundance: .
d_gene: .

CDR3aa: CASSQDQGQVWEQYF
CDR3nt: TGTGCCAGCAGCCAAGATCAGGGGCAGGTCTGGGAGCAGTACTTC
j_gene: TRBJ2-7
v_gene: TRBV4-2
abundance: few
d_gene: .

CDR3aa: CASTVRLAGAGELFF
CDR3nt: TGTGCCAGCACGGTTCGACTAGCGGGAGCCGGGGAGCTGTTTTTT
j_gene: TRBJ2-2
v_gene: TRBV28
abundance: .
d_gene: TRBD2

CDR3aa: CASSRVNTEAFF
CDR3nt: TGTGCCAGCAGCCGTGTGAACACTGAAGCTTTCTTT
j_gene: TRBJ1-1
v_gene: TRBV6-5
abundance: .
d_gene: .

CDR3aa: CASSLEGMSYEQYF
CDR3nt: TGCGCCAGCAGCTTGGAGGGGATGTCCTACGAGCAGTACTTC
j_gene: TRBJ2-7
v_gene: TRBV5-1
abundance: .
d_gene: .

CDR3aa: CASSQDLTGGYTF
CDR3nt: TGCGCCAGCAGCCAAGATTTGACAGGGGGCTACACCTTC
j_gene: TRBJ1-2
v_gene: TRBV4-3
abundance: .
d_gene: TRBD1

CDR3aa: CATSIKGGREYLYEQYF
CDR3nt: TGTGCCACCAGCATTAAAGGGGGGCGGGAGTATTTATACGAGCAGTACTTC
j_gene: TRBJ2-7
v_gene: TRBV15
abundance: .
d_gene: .

CDR3aa: CASSSRDLYEQYF
CDR3nt: TGTGCCAGTAGTTCTCGGGACTTGTACGAGCAGTACTTC
j_gene: TRBJ2-7
v_gene: TRBV19
abundance: .
d_gene: .

CDR3aa: CASSKGAGQGNTEAFF
CDR3nt: TGTGCCAGCAGCAAAGGTGCGGGACAGGGAAACACTGAAGCTTTCTTT
j_gene: TRBJ1-1
v_gene: TRBV21-1
abundance: .
d_gene: .

CDR3aa: CASSPTSSGANVLTF
CDR3nt: TGTGCCAGCAGCCCCACCAGCTCTGGGGCCAACGTCCTGACTTTC
j_gene: TRBJ2-6
v_gene: TRBV6-6
abundance: .
d_gene: .

CDR3aa: CASSFQGAETQYF
CDR3nt: TGTGCCAGCAGTTTTCAGGGGGCGGAGACCCAGTACTTC
j_gene: TRBJ2-5
v_gene: TRBV28
abundance: .
d_gene: TRBD1

CDR3aa: CASSIQGAYEQYF
CDR3nt: TGTGCCAGTAGTATTCAGGGTGCCTACGAGCAGTACTTC
j_gene: TRBJ2-7
v_gene: TRBV19
abundance: few
d_gene: .